This T cell receptor (beta chain) was found in a study of blood T cell repertoires in COVID-19. For the study at large: Samples representing acute and convalescent COVID-19 were sourced from the United States, Italy and Spain. Sources were T cells, B-cell-depleted T cells, or PBMCs; the material itself was cDNA or gDNA.

Per the original data handling: Reference gene primer amplification yielded estimated nucleated cell counts. The repertoire was sequenced with immunoSEQ multiplex PCR; TCRdb's copy has only in-frame clones and lacks some. V, J and clone size were drawn from that table, and D and trimming were deduced from the DNA. The table has 150,000 to 200,000 clones, 65% to 90% seen once. The TCR sequence derives from a man between 50 and 59 years old with active or convalescent COVID-19. The sequenced sample consisted of peripheral blood.

The DNA for the CDR3 is TGCAGCGTTGAACCGGGTTTACTAAGTGAAGCTTTCTTT. Residues: CSVEPGLLSEAFF. This chain connects TRBV29-1 to TRBJ1-1; D remains unclear. The CDR3 has 13 amino acids. V was cut by 2 bases and J by 7 bases, with 14 bases left in between. Germline V gene sequence: CDR1 SQVTM, CDR2 ANQGSEA.